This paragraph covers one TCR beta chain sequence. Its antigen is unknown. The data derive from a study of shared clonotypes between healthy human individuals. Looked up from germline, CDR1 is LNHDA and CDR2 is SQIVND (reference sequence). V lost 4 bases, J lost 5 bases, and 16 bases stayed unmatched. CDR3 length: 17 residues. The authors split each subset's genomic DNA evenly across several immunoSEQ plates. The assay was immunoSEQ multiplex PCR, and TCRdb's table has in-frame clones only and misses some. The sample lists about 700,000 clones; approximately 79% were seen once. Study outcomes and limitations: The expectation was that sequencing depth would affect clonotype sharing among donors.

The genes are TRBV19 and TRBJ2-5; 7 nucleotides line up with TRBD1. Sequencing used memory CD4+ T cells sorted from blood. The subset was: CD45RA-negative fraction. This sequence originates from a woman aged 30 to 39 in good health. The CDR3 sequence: CASSTRTGNGIVETQYF. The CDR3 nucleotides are TGTGCCAGTAGTACCCGGACAGGTAACGGGATCGTCGAGACCCAGTACTTC.